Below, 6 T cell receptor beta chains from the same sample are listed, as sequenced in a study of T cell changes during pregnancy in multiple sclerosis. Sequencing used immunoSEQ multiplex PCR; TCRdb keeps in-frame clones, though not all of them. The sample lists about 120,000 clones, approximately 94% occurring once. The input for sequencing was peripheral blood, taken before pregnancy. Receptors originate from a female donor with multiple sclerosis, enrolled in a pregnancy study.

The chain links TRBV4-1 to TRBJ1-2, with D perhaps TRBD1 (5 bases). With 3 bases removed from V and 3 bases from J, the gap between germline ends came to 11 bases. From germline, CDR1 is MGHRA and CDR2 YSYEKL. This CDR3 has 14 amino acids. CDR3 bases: TGCGCCAGCAGCCATGGGGGGGATTACTATGGCTACACCTTC. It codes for CASSHGGDYYGYTF.

The CDR3 nucleotides read TGTGCCAGCCACGCCGGAGGGGGCGGGACACCGGACGAGCAGTACTTC. It specifies CASHAGGGGTPDEQYF. The rearrangement links TRBV27 to TRBJ2-7, with a weak D call TRBD1 (7 bases). V shed 8 bases and J shed 5 bases, with 25 bases lying between them. Germline CDR1 and CDR2: MNHEY and SMNVEV (reference sequence). The CDR3 has 16 residues.

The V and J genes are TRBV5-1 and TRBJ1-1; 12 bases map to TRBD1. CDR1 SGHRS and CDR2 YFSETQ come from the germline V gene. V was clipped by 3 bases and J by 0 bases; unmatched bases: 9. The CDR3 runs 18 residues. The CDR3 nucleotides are TGCGCCAGCAGCTGGGTACCGGGACAGGGGGCGATGAACACTGAAGCTTTCTTT. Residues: CASSWVPGQGAMNTEAFF.

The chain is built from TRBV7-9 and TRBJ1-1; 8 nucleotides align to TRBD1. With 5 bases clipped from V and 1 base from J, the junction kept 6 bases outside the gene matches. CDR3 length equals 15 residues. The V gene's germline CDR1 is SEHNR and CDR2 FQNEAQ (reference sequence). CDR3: CASSTGQGQNTEAFF. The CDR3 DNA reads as TGTGCCAGCAGCACCGGACAGGGTCAGAACACTGAAGCTTTCTTT.

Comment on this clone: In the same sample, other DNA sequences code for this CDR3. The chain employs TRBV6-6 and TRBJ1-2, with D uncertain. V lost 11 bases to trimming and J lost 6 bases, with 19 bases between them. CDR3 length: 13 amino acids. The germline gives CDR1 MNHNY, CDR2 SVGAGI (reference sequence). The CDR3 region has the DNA TGTGCCCACTCCATTGGGCAGGCACATGGCTACACCTTC. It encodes CAHSIGQAHGYTF.

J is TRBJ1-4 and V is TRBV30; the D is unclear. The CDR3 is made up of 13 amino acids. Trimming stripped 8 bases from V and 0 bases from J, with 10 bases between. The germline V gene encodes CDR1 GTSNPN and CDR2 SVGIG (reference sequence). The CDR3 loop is CAHKRSTNEKLFF. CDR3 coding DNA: TGTGCCCATAAACGGTCAACTAATGAAAAACTGTTTTTT.